The T cell receptor (beta chain) described here comes from a study of shared clonotypes between healthy human individuals (dated by TCRdb to 2018 to 2020). Notes on the research overall: The cohort comprised two women and a few men aged 18 to 49 years. Between about 0.9 and 9 billion PBMCs per donor were obtained by leukapheresis. For each donor, three plates each were used for CD4 naive and CD4 memory, two plates were used for CD8 naive, and one plate was used for CD8 memory. Libraries were prepared and TCR repertoires were sequenced by different laboratories using diverse techniques, in order to increase sequencing depth and limit assay-specific biases. To estimate repertoire size and how much clonotype sharing occurs between individuals, the study deeply sequenced the blood TCR repertoires of roughly 5 healthy adults. Broad study findings and their caveats: Compared with non-shared clonotypes, clonotypes shared by all four sorted-subset donors had higher generation probabilities. When several donors were compared, the shared fraction of clonotypes was about 5.4% for naive CD4, around 3.6% for naive CD8, 2.3% for memory CD4, and less than 0.45% for memory CD8. Naive subsets generally had larger estimated clonotype richness than memory subsets did. Incomplete sequencing was indicated by rarefaction of sorted-subset datasets, despite the large sequencing depth. Because the study included only a small number of donors, the genetic and exposure-history diversity represented was limited. Pairwise subsampling indicated that sequencing depth was expected to affect the degree of clonotype sharing among donors. Sampling was restricted to blood, and TCR repertoires in tissue are likely to differ from TCR repertoires in blood.

With respect to this clone: Its target antigen remains unknown. Per-base quality was not reported, and no clone a single base away is much larger than it.

TCR CDR3 regions were amplified from genomic DNA by multiplex PCR using the deep immunoSEQ assay. Extracted genomic DNA from each cell subset was spread evenly across all wells of several immunoSEQ 96-well plates, with each plate serving as a replicate. For sorted subsets, each replicate PCR was loaded with roughly 200 ng genomic DNA, equivalent to approximately 33,000 T cell genomes. The purified libraries were quantified using a Qubit 3.0 fluorometer, sized with a Bioanalyzer 2100, and then quantified again using the KAPA Library Quantification kit. Every immunoSEQ 96-well plate was sequenced on a dedicated single-read 150-cycle Illumina NextSeq 550 flow cell. In the source study's methods: Because the immunoSEQ output included only junctional sequences and no quality scores, the filtering could not be the same as the filtering used for full-length reads. Sequences were annotated with PyIR, a Python wrapper for IgBLAST v1.9, using IMGT germline references to assign V/J genes and CDR3. Any read was removed if the V/J assignment was weak (E-value above 1e-6), the CDR3 was missing, or the read contained stop codons, out-of-frame junctions, or ambiguous translated residues. V3J clonotypes were defined by identical inferred V gene, J gene, and CDR3 amino acid sequence. The percentage overlap between two repertoires was calculated by dividing the number of shared unique clonotypes by the size of the smaller repertoire. Three approaches were used to assess repertoire richness: RTK rarefaction, the Chao1 estimator, and Recon v2.1 estimates of unobserved clonotypes. OLGA was used to compute generation probabilities for all TCRbeta clonotypes that the gDNA method yielded from several donors. TCRdb took this table from immuneACCESS and kept in-frame rearrangements with V and J called. Such tables lack part of the clones; where checked against another copy, unresolved V genes explain under half of the gap, and the rest is unexplained. For V, J and clone size, that table is used; D and trimming come from the DNA. This sample gives a few million clones in total; 85% to 95% of them show up just once. 0.39% of the sample is taken by the ten largest.

Healthy HIV-negative adults with no recently reported acute infections or vaccinations were included as donors. Every donor was a Caucasian adult residing in Nashville, Tennessee, USA. Magnetic negative selection was used to enrich CD4+ T cells, after which naive cells were positively selected on CD45RA and the negative fraction became the memory subset. Blood was obtained by leukapheresis, after which PBMCs were separated by Ficoll-Histopaque density gradient centrifugation and cryopreserved in liquid nitrogen vapor phase. Analytical flow cytometry was used to check the purity and quantity of every magnetically sorted T cell population. Genomic DNA was isolated from every sorted fraction and measured by UV absorbance on a Nanodrop 2000c. The germline V gene provides CDR1 LGHNA and CDR2 YSLEER. The CDR3 sequence holds 15 residues, the cysteine and phenylalanine included. Only the CDR3 region is kept as DNA, spanning 45 bases read in frame from base 1. V drops 0 bases and J drops 4 bases, leaving 9 bases in between.

The sample comprised naive CD4+ T cells from PBMCs. What this sample's cell subset or site label stands for: CD45RA+ positively selected. This sequence uses TRBV4-3 and TRBJ1-4, with the D gene not clear enough to name. This sequence was found in a man aged 18 to 30 in good health. Some clones in this sample may be carry-over from other donors' samples. The bases read TGCGCCAGCAGCCAAGACAGGCAGGATAATGAAAAACTGTTTTTT. Its coded protein is CASSQDRQDNEKLFF.